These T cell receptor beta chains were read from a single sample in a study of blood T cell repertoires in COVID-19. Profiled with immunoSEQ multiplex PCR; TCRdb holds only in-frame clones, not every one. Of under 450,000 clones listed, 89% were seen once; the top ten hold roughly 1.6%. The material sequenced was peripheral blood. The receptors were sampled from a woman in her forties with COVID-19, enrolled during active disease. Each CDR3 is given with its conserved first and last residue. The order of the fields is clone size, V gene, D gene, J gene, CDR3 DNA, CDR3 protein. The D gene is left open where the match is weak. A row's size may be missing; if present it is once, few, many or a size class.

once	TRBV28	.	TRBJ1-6	TGTGCCAGCAGGGGGGGAGCCTATAATTCACCCCTCCACTTT	CASRGGAYNSPLHF
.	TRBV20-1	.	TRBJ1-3	TGCAGTGCTAGGCTAGCGAACACCATATATTTT	CSARLANTIYF
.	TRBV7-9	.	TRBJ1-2	TGTGCCAGCAGTCCCAGGGGAAGTGGCTACACCTTC	CASSPRGSGYTF
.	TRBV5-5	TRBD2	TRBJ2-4	TGTGCCAGCAGCTTGGTGGCGACTAGCGGGTCACGCCGATTGGAGTACTTC	CASSLVATSGSRRLEYF
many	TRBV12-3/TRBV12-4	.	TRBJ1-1	TGTGCCAGCAGACAGGGTGGTGGCACTGAAGCTTTCTTT	CASRQGGGTEAFF
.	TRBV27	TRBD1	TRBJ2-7	TGTGCCAGCAGTTTATCGGGAGATGGGACAGGGACCTACGAGCAGTACTTC	CASSLSGDGTGTYEQYF
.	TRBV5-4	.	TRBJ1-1	TGTGCCAGCAGCTTGAACGGGGAACGGAACACTGAAGCTTTCTTT	CASSLNGERNTEAFF
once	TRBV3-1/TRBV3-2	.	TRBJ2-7	TGTGCCAGCGGAGGGGTCGCCTACGAGCAGTACTTC	CASGGVAYEQYF
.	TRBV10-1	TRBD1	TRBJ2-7	TGCGCCAGCAGTGAGGATGCAGGGGGCTCCTACGAGCAGTACTTC	CASSEDAGGSYEQYF
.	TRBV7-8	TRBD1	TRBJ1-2	TGTGCCAGCAGCTCTACAGGGGGGATCCCCCCTAACTATGGCTACACCTTC	CASSSTGGIPPNYGYTF
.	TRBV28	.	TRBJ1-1	TGTGCCAGCAGTCTCCCCGGGACACTACATGGAGCTTTCTTT	CASSLPGTLHGAFF
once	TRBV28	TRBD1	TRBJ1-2	TGTGCCAGCACCCTGGACAGGGTTTCGGGAGACGGCTACACCTTC	CASTLDRVSGDGYTF
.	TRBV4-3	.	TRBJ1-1	TGCGCCAGCAGCCAAGATCGGGGATTGAACACTGAAGCTTTCTTT	CASSQDRGLNTEAFF
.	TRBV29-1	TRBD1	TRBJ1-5	TGCAGCGTTGTGGGGACAGGGGGTTACAATCAGCCCCAGCATTTT	CSVVGTGGYNQPQHF
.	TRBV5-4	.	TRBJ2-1	TGTGCCAGCAGCTTTGGTGGGGGGTTCACCTACAATGAGCAGTTCTTC	CASSFGGGFTYNEQFF
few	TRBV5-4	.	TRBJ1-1	TGTGCCAGCAGCTATGGGGCGGGATTGAACACTGAAGCTTTCTTT	CASSYGAGLNTEAFF
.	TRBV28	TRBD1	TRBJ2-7	TGTGCCAGCAATCCGACCGGGACAGGGGAGGCCGAGCAGTACTTC	CASNPTGTGEAEQYF
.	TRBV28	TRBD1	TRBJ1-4	TGTGCCAGCACCCGACAGACAGGGCTGAATGAAAAACTGTTTTTT	CASTRQTGLNEKLFF
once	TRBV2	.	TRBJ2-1	TGTGCCAGCAGTGTACGGGGAGAATATCTCAATGAGCAGTTCTTC	CASSVRGEYLNEQFF
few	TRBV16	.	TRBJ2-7	TGTGCCAGCAGCCCCAGGCTCGGGCCCGAGGGTTTTGAGCAGTACTTC	CASSPRLGPEGFEQYF
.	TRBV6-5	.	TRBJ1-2	TGTGCCAGCAGTTACTCTAGGGGCTACTCTAACTATGGCTACACCTTC	CASSYSRGYSNYGYTF
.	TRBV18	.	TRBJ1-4	TGTGCCAGCTCACCCGATGAAAAACTGTTTTTT	CASSPDEKLFF
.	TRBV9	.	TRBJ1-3	TGTGCCAGCAGCGTGGTTGAGTCTGGAAACACCATATATTTT	CASSVVESGNTIYF
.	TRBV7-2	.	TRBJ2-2	TGTGCCAGCAGCTCGGACTCCACCGGGGAGCTGTTTTTT	CASSSDSTGELFF
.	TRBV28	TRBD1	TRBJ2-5	TGTGCCAGCAGTTTACCAGACAGGGGGCAAGAGACCCAGTACTTC	CASSLPDRGQETQYF
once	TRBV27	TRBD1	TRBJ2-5	TGTGCCAGCAGTCTAACAGGGGGCGCAAAGGCGACCCAGTACTTC	CASSLTGGAKATQYF
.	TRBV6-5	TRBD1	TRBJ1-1	TGTGCCAGCAGCCTGACAGGGGGGAACACTGAAGCTTTCTTT	CASSLTGGNTEAFF
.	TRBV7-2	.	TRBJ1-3	TGTGCCAGCAGCTCGACAGCTTTCGGTGGAAACACCATATATTTT	CASSSTAFGGNTIYF
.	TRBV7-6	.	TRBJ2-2	TGTGCCAGCAGCCGGCGGGACAGAGCGAACACCGGGGAGCTGTTTTTT	CASSRRDRANTGELFF
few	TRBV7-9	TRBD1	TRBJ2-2	TGTGCCAGCAGCTCCACCAACAGGGGCCGTTGGACCGGGGAGCTGTTTTTT	CASSSTNRGRWTGELFF
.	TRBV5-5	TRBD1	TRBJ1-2	TGTGCCAGCAGCGATACGTCCGGGGGACAGGGGGCGAGGGGCTACACCTTC	CASSDTSGGQGARGYTF
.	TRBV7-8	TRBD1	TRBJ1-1	TGTGCCAGCAGTCGACATTCGGGGACAGTGAACACTGAAGCTTTCTTT	CASSRHSGTVNTEAFF
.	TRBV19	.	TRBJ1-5	TGTGCCAGTAGTATGGGGGGGCGTCAGCCCCAGCATTTT	CASSMGGRQPQHF
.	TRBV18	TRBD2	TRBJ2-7	TGTGCCAGCTCACAAGAGCGGGACGCGGGATACGAGCAGTACTTC	CASSQERDAGYEQYF
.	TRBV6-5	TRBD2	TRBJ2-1	TGTGCCAGCAGCGGTAGCGGGGAGGGGCAGTTCTTC	CASSGSGEGQFF